What follows are 30 T cell receptor beta chains derived from one specimen sequenced in a study of blood T cells in healthy people across ages. Together with a sample-barcoded 5' primer, a J-beta primer mix was included in a second PCR lasting about 6 to 11 cycles. One entry per CDR3 protein, called by TCRdb with MiXCR from the 5' RACE reads. The table lists roughly 410,000 distinct CDR3 sequences, 45% to 65% of them singletons. Sequencing was carried out using blood. The receptors were gathered from a man aged 55 to 69 in good health.

As concerns this clonotype: At one end, the junction sequence differs from germline, possibly due to a read error. The gene calls are TRBV11-2 and TRBJ1-2; D is ambiguous. The CDR3 covers 13 residues. The germline gives CDR1 SGHAT, CDR2 FQNNGV. CDR3 in DNA: TGTGCCAGCAGCGTAGTCTCCAACTGTGGCTACACCTTC. Translation gives CASSVVSNCGYTF.

In its sample, this clonotype was seen a few times. The genes are TRBV14 and TRBJ2-7, with D possibly being TRBD2 (7 bases). CDR3 size: 13 residues. Germline V CDR1 and CDR2: SGHDN, FVKESK. V lost 4 bases to trimming and J lost 11 bases, with 18 bases between them. DNA of the CDR3: TGTGCCAGCAGCCCGAACCGGGGGGCAGGGAAGTACTTC. It codes for CASSPNRGAGKYF.

This chain uses TRBV6-1 with TRBJ1-2, with 7 nucleotides matching TRBD1. This CDR3 is built from 14 residues. The V and J ends lost 6 bases and 4 bases, in that order; junction bases with no gene match: 8. Germline V gene data show CDR1 as MNHNS and CDR2 as SASEGT. The CDR3 DNA is TGTGCCAGCAGGGAGGAGGGGGCGGCCTATGGCTACACCTTC. Encoded protein: CASREEGAAYGYTF.

To note about this clonotype: A junction end diverges from the germline sequence, so it may reflect a read error. The chain employs TRBV3-1 and TRBJ2-4, with D possibly TRBD2 on 5 matching bases. With the DNA end fitting TRBJ2-7 better, the J assignment may be wrong. The CDR3 has 13 residues. The V gene's germline CDR1 is LGHDT and CDR2 YNNKEL (reference sequence). The DNA for the CDR3 is TGCGCCAGCAGCCAAGATCGGGGTTCCGAGCAGTACTTC. Translation gives CASSQDRGSEQYF.

The rearrangement uses TRBV6-2 or TRBV6-3 and TRBJ2-1; possible D gene TRBD1, 5 bases. Germline V CDR1 and CDR2: MNHEY, SVGEGT. This CDR3 has 16 amino acids. V gave up 6 bases and J gave up 0 bases, with 15 bases separating them. The CDR3 reads CASRMGGASSYNEQFF. The CDR3 DNA reads as TGTGCCAGCAGGATGGGTGGGGCGAGCTCCTACAATGAGCAGTTCTTC.

This clonotype has ten or more counts. The chain recombines TRBV7-9 with TRBJ2-5, with D possibly matching TRBD1 (6 bases). In germline, CDR1 is SEHNR, CDR2 FQNEAQ (reference sequence). V dropped 5 bases and J dropped 4 bases, with 14 bases sitting between them. This CDR3 comprises 14 residues. The CDR3 spells CASSLRGFGETQYF. CDR3 DNA sequence: TGTGCCAGCAGCCTCAGGGGATTCGGAGAGACCCAGTACTTC.

The genes are TRBV14 and TRBJ2-3, with 7 bases that match TRBD2. V shed 3 bases and J 0 bases; nucleotides not matched to a gene: 9. Germline V CDR1 and CDR2: SGHDN, FVKESK. This CDR3 contains 17 residues. CDR3 sequence reads: CASSHILTSASTDTQYF. CDR3 bases: TGTGCCAGCAGCCACATCCTTACTAGCGCTAGCACAGATACGCAGTATTTT.

The chain recombines TRBV29-1 with TRBJ2-1; D is ambiguous. Germline-derived CDR1 and CDR2 are SQVTM and ANQGSEA. Trimming took off 2 bases at V and 4 bases at J, with 6 bases between the two ends. This CDR3 has 12 residues. The CDR3 reads CSVEHQYNEQFF. The CDR3 bases are TGCAGCGTTGAACACCAATACAATGAGCAGTTCTTC.

This clonotype was seen ten or more times. The chain employs TRBV7-2 and TRBJ2-3, with no clear D. CDR3 size: 14 residues. Germline values: CDR1 SGHTA, CDR2 FQGNSA. V was cut by 1 base and J by 2 bases, with 7 bases left in between. CDR3 loop: CASSLERITDTQYF. The CDR3 region has the DNA TGTGCCAGCAGCTTAGAGCGCATCACAGATACGCAGTATTTT.

This clonotype was seen a handful of times. The rearrangement joins TRBV2 to TRBJ2-6; D uncertain. Germline V gene sequence: CDR1 SNHLY, CDR2 FYNNEI. Deletions cut 8 bases from V and 4 bases from J, with 9 bases between. The CDR3 contains 13 residues. The CDR3 coding sequence is TGTGCCAGCGGTTCTCAAGGGGCCAACGTCCTGACTTTC. Protein product: CASGSQGANVLTF.

This clonotype was recorded only once. V is TRBV18 and J is TRBJ2-5; D is unresolved. From germline, CDR1 is KGHSH and CDR2 LQKENI. Trimming stripped 2 bases from V and 4 bases from J, with 11 bases between. The CDR3 runs to 14 residues. CDR3 sequence: CASSPSLSLETQYF. The DNA of the CDR3 is TGTGCCAGCTCACCATCCCTCTCGTTAGAGACCCAGTACTTC.

The CDR3 nucleotides are TGTGCCAGCAGCAAAGAGCACAATAGGGGAGCGGGAAGAGCCAAAAACATTCAGTACTTC. Its translation: CASSKEHNRGAGRAKNIQYF. The V gene is TRBV21-1, the J gene TRBJ2-4; the D call of TRBD2 is as the table states it, not checked on the DNA. TRBV21-1 is flagged as a pseudogene. CDR3 length: 20 residues.

This clonotype showed up just a few times. This rearrangement joins TRBV20-1 to TRBJ2-7; 9 bases align to TRBD1. The V gene end was trimmed by 3 bases and the J gene end by 3 bases; junction bases not matched to a gene: 9. The germline V gene encodes CDR1 DFQATT and CDR2 SNEGSKA (reference sequence). CDR3 size: 15 residues. The CDR3 DNA is TGCAGTGCTAGGTCGCGACAGGGGGTCGTCTACGAGCAGTACTTC. Protein product: CSARSRQGVVYEQYF.

The V and J genes are TRBV29-1 and TRBJ1-6, with a weak D call TRBD1 (5 bases). Germline values: CDR1 SQVTM, CDR2 ANQGSEA. Trimming shortened V by 3 bases and J by 7 bases, and 19 bases separated the two germline ends. The length of the CDR3 is 16 residues. In DNA form, the CDR3 reads TGCAGCGTTGACCTCGTGGGACCCCTTGACAATTCACCCCTCCACTTT. Its protein product is CSVDLVGPLDNSPLHF. Using reference TRBV29-1 and TRBJ1-6 for the parts outside the CDR3, the full variable domain is SAVISQKPSRDICQRGTSLTIQCQVDSQVTMMFWYRQQPGQSLTLIATANQGSEATYESGFVIDKFPISRPNLTFSTLTVSNMSPEDSSIYLCSVDLVGPLDNSPLHFGNGTRLTVT.

This clonotype was seen more than once but under ten times. A read error may produce the germline difference seen at one junction end. The rearrangement uses TRBV29-1 and TRBJ2-5; D is unclear. The germline CDR1 and CDR2 sequences are SQVTM and ANQGSEA. CDR3 length: 11 amino acids. The CDR3: CSGEPQETQYF. The DNA of the CDR3 is TGCAGCGGTGAACCTCAAGAGACCCAGTACTTC.

This clonotype was picked up a small number of times. This chain connects TRBV20-1 to TRBJ2-3, with a weak D call TRBD2 (5 bases). CDR1 is DFQATT, CDR2 SNEGSKA, per germline (reference sequence). V was pared by 5 bases and J by 4 bases, with 13 bases between. This CDR3 spans 13 amino acids. In DNA, the CDR3 is TGCAGTGCTCCCCTTGCGGGCGCAGATACGCAGTATTTT. It specifies CSAPLAGADTQYF.

The genes are TRBV28 and TRBJ1-2; 9 bases line up with TRBD1. CDR3 length equals 15 residues. J gave up 1 base and V 8 bases, and 8 bases lay outside the gene matches. Germline V gene sequence: CDR1 MDHEN, CDR2 SYDVKM. CDR3 nucleotide sequence: TGTGCCAGCTTGCCGGGGGACAGGGATAACTATGGCTACACCTTC. It encodes CASLPGDRDNYGYTF.

This chain uses TRBV5-1 with TRBJ2-3, with 10 positions matching TRBD2. Germline CDR1 reads SGHRS; CDR2 reads YFSETQ. The CDR3 extends over 14 amino acids. Trimming took 4 bases from V and 7 from J; bases not matched to a gene: 6. The CDR3 DNA follows: TGCGCCAGCAGCCCCGGGACTAGCGTACATACGCAGTATTTT. Residues: CASSPGTSVHTQYF.

The CDR3 protein is CSARDPRGADTQYF. The DNA for the CDR3 is TGCAGTGCTAGAGATCCCCGGGGGGCAGATACGCAGTATTTT. V usage is TRBV20-1 and J usage is TRBJ2-3, with 7 positions matching TRBD2. V was clipped by 0 bases and J by 4 bases; unmatched bases: 4. This CDR3 is 14 amino acids long. CDR1 is DFQATT, CDR2 SNEGSKA, per germline (reference sequence).

A remark on this clonotype: A read error may explain this, as a much larger clone is one base away. The rearrangement links TRBV7-2 to TRBJ2-5; possibly TRBD1 for D (6 bases). The tail of the sequence fits TRBJ2-7 better, so the J call may be wrong. The germline V gene encodes CDR1 SGHTA and CDR2 FQGNSA. The CDR3 totals 14 residues. The DNA of the CDR3 is TGTGCCAGCAGCGTTGAGACAGGTAACTACGAGCAGTACTTC. Its protein product is CASSVETGNYEQYF.

The chain has TRBV29-1 and TRBJ1-1, with 7 bases fitting TRBD1. Germline V gene data show CDR1 as SQVTM and CDR2 as ANQGSEA. The J segment lost 4 bases and the V segment lost 6 bases, leaving 5 bases of the junction unmatched. This CDR3 contains 12 residues. The CDR3 DNA reads TGCAGCGTGAACAGGGGTCGCACTGAAGCTTTCTTT. This gives the protein CSVNRGRTEAFF.

This clonotype was recorded once. The chain joins TRBV20-1 to TRBJ2-3, with a possible D match to TRBD1 (8 bases). Between the trimmed V and J ends, which lost 6 bases and 4 bases, there was a span of 20 bases. This CDR3 has 15 amino acids. Germline CDR1 DFQATT, CDR2 SNEGSKA (reference sequence). The CDR3 spells CSAHTRQGRADTQYF. In nucleotides, the CDR3 is TGCAGTGCACATACCCGACAGGGGAGGGCAGATACGCAGTATTTT.

The CDR3 spells CASSRGQGQRETQYF. DNA for the CDR3: TGTGCCAGCTCACGAGGACAGGGCCAACGAGAGACCCAGTACTTC. The chain combines TRBV18 with TRBJ2-5; 8 bases are shared with TRBD1. The CDR3 is made up of 15 amino acids. Germline assignment: CDR1 KGHSH and CDR2 LQKENI. Losses at the gene ends were 4 bases for V and 4 bases for J; bases not matched to a gene: 8.

This sequence joins TRBV20-1 and TRBJ2-7; 7 bases line up with TRBD1. The CDR3 is 11 amino acids. Germline V CDR1 and CDR2: DFQATT, SNEGSKA (reference sequence). The ends lost 6 bases at V and 4 bases at J; junction bases unmatched: 3. The CDR3 DNA is TGCAGTGCCCAGGACAGGTACGAGCAGTACTTC. Amino acid sequence: CSAQDRYEQYF.

The CDR3 coding sequence is TGTGCCAGCAGCCCGACATCTCAGCCCCAGCATTTT. It codes for CASSPTSQPQHF. The rearrangement links TRBV2 to TRBJ1-5; D uncertain. Germline CDR1 reads SNHLY; CDR2 reads FYNNEI. The CDR3 totals 12 residues. Trimming stripped 6 bases from V and 6 bases from J, with 9 bases between.

This rearrangement joins TRBV5-1 to TRBJ1-1; D is uncertain. The germline CDR1 and CDR2 sequences are SGHRS and YFSETQ. V lost 4 bases and J lost 1, with 8 bases in between. The CDR3 is made up of 13 amino acids. In nucleotides, the CDR3 is TGCGCCAGCAGCGGGGAGGGGAACACTGAAGCTTTCTTT. Translation gives CASSGEGNTEAFF.

The chain links TRBV6-4 to TRBJ2-1; 9 positions agree with TRBD2. Germline lookup yields CDR1 MRHNA and CDR2 SNTAGT. V was pared by 2 bases and J by 8 bases, with 10 bases of the junction left unmatched. This CDR3 spans 16 amino acids. This CDR3 is CASSDRDGGRGYEQFF. The CDR3 nucleotides are TGTGCCAGCAGTGACCGGGACGGCGGGAGGGGTTATGAGCAGTTCTTC.

This clonotype was counted a few times. V gene TRBV4-2 combines with J gene TRBJ2-4; perhaps TRBD2 as D (5 bases). TRBJ2-7 matches the DNA end more closely, so the J call is doubtful. The CDR3 loop spans 14 amino acids. Germline CDR1 and CDR2: LGHNA and YNFKEQ. The CDR3 reads CASSPAGPIYEQYF. The DNA for the CDR3 is TGTGCCAGCAGCCCTGCGGGCCCCATCTACGAGCAGTACTTC.

The CDR3 region is CATSDSGTSGYNEQFF. The CDR3 DNA follows: TGTGCCACCAGTGATTCCGGGACTAGCGGGTACAATGAGCAGTTCTTC. V and J are TRBV24-1 and TRBJ2-1, with 12 bases identical to TRBD2. With V trimmed by 2 bases and J by 4 bases, 2 bases remained unmatched. The length of the CDR3 is 16 residues. The V gene's germline CDR1 is KGHDR and CDR2 SFDVKD.

The gene calls are TRBV6-5 and TRBJ2-3, with 8 bases that match TRBD1. Germline values: CDR1 MNHEY, CDR2 SVGAGI. V was pared by 2 bases and J by 2 bases, with 12 bases of the junction left unmatched. This CDR3 region has 18 residues. The CDR3 coding sequence is TGTGCCAGCAGTTACCCCATGACCGGGACAGGCTACACAGATACGCAGTATTTT. Translated: CASSYPMTGTGYTDTQYF.